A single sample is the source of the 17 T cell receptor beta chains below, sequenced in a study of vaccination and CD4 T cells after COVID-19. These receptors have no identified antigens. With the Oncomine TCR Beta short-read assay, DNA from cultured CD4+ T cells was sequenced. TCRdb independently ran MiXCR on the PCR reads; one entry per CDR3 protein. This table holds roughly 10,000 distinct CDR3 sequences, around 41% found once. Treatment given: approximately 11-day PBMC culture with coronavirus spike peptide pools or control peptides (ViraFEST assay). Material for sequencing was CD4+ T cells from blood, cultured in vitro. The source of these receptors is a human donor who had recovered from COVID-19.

This CDR3 reads CSARVEPMGAFF. DNA of the CDR3: TGCAGTGCTAGAGTGGAGCCGATGGGGGCTTTCTTT. This chain uses TRBV20-1 with TRBJ1-1; D unresolved. Looked up from germline, CDR1 is DFQATT and CDR2 is SNEGSKA (reference sequence). Trimming pared 1 base from V and 11 bases from J, leaving 14 bases between. This CDR3 contains 12 residues.

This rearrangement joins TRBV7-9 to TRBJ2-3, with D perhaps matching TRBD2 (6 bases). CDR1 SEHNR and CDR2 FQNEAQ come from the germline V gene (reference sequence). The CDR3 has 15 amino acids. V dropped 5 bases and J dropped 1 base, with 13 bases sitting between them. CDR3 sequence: CASSPGEAGTDTQYF. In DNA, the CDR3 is TGTGCCAGCAGCCCGGGAGAGGCGGGCACAGATACGCAGTATTTT.

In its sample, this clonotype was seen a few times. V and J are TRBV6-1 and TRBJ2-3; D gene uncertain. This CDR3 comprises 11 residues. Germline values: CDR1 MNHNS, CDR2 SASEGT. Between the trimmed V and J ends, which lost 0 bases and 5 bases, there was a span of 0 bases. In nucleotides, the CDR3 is TGTGCCAGCAGTGAAGCAGATACGCAGTATTTT. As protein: CASSEADTQYF.

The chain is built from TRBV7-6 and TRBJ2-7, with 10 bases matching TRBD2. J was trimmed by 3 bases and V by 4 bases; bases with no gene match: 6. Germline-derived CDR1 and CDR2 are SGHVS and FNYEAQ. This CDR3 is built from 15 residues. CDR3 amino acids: CASSSASGSGYEQYF. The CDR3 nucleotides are TGTGCCAGCAGCTCCGCTAGCGGGAGTGGCTACGAGCAGTACTTC.

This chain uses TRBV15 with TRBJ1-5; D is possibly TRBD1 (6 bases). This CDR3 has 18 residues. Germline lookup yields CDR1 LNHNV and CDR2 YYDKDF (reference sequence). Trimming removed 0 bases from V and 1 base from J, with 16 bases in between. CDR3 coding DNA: TGTGCCACCAGCAGAGATAGGGGGGGGGATTACAGCAATCAGCCCCAGCATTTT. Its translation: CATSRDRGGDYSNQPQHF.

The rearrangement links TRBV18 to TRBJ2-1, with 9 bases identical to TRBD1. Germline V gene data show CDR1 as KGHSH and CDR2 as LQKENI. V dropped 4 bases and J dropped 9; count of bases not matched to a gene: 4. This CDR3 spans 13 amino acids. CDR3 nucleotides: TGTGCCAGCTCACAGGGACAGGGCACTGAGCAGTTCTTC. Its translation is CASSQGQGTEQFF.

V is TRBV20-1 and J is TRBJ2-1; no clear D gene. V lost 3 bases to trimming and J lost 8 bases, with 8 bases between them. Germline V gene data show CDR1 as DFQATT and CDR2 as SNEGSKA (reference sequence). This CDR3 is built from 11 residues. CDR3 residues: CSARNSDEQFF. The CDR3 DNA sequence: TGCAGTGCTAGGAACAGCGATGAGCAGTTCTTC.

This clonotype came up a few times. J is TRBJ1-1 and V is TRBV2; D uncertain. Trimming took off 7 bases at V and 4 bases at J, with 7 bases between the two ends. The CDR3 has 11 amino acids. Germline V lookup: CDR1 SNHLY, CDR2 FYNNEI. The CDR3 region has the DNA TGTGCCAGCAAGATTCTCACTGAAGCTTTCTTT. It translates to CASKILTEAFF. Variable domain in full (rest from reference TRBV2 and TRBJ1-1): EPEVTQTPSHQVTQMGQEVILRCVPISNHLYFYWYRQILGQKVEFLVSFYNNEISEKSEIFDDQFSVERPDGSNFTLKIRSTKLEDSAMYFCASKILTEAFFGQGTRLTVV.

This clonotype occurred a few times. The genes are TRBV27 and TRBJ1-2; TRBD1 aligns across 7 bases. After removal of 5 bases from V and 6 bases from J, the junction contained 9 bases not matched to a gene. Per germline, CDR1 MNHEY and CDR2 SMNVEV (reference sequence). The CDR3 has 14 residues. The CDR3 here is CASSTLTGRDGYTF. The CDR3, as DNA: TGTGCCAGCAGTACTCTGACAGGGAGGGATGGCTACACCTTC.

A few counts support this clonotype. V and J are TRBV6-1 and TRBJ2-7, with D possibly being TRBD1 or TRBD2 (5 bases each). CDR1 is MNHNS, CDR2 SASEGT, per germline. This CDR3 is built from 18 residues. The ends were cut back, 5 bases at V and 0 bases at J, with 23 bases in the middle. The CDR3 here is CASSKHPRGVVSSYEQYF. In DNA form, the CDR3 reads TGTGCCAGCAGTAAACATCCACGAGGGGTAGTGAGCTCCTACGAGCAGTACTTC.

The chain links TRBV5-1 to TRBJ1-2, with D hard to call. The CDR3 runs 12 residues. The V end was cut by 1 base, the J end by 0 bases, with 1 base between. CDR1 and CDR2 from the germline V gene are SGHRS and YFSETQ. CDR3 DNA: TGCGCCAGCAGCTTGACTAACTATGGCTACACCTTC. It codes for CASSLTNYGYTF.

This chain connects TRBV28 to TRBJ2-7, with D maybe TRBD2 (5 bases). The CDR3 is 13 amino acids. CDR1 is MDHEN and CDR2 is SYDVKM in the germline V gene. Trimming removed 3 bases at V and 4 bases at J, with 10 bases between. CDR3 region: CASSFLAGYEQYF. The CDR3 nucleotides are TGTGCCAGCAGTTTTCTAGCCGGGTACGAGCAGTACTTC.

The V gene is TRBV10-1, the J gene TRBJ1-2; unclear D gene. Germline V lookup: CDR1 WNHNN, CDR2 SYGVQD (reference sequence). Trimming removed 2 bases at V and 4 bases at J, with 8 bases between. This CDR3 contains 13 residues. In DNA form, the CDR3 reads TGCGCCAGCAGTGAGAACTCAGCCTATGGCTACACCTTC. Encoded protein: CASSENSAYGYTF.

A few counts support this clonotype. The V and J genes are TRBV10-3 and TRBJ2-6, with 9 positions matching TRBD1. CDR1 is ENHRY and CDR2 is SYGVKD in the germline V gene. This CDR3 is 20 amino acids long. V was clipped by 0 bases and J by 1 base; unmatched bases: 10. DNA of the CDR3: TGTGCCATCAGTGAGTCTCCTGCGGGACAGGGAAATTCTGGGGCCAACGTCCTGACTTTC. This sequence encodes CAISESPAGQGNSGANVLTF.

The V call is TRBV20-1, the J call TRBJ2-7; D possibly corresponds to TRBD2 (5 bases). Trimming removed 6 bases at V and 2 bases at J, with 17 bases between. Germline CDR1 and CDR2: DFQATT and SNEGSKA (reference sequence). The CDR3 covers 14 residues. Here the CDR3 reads CSATSGTATYEQYF. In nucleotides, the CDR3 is TGCAGTGCGACATCGGGAACAGCTACCTACGAGCAGTACTTC.

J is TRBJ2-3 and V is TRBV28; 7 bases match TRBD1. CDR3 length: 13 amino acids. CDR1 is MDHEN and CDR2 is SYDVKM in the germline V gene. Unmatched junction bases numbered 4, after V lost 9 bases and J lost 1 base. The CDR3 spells CASKGAGTDTQYF. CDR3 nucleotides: TGTGCCAGTAAGGGGGCGGGCACAGATACGCAGTATTTT. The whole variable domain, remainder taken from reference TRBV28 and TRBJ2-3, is DVKVTQSSRYLVKRTGEKVFLECVQDMDHENMFWYRQDPGLGLRLIYFSYDVKMKEKGDIPEGYSVSREKKERFSLILESASTNQTSMYLCASKGAGTDTQYFGPGTRLTVL.

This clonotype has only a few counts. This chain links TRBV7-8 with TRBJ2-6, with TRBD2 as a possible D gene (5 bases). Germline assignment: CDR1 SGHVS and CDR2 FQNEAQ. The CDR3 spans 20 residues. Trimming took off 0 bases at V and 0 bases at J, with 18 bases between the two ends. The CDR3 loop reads CASSLALRATQSSGANVLTF. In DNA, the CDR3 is TGTGCCAGCAGCTTAGCGTTGAGGGCCACTCAGAGCTCTGGGGCCAACGTCCTGACTTTC.